These 30 T cell receptor beta chains originate from one sample sequenced in a study of cytomegalovirus exposure and HLA in healthy donors (dated by TCRdb to about 2017). Receptor libraries were prepared by the immunoSEQ multiplex PCR assay. A mixture of 60 forward primers for TCR Vbeta segments and 13 reverse primers for TCR Jbeta segments was used in the multiplex PCR. Drawn from immuneACCESS, this table holds only the in-frame rearrangements with V and J called that TCRdb kept. Clones are partly lost; checked studies trace under half to an unresolved V gene and leave the rest unexplained. The sample table holds roughly 140,000 clones, of which around 78% were seen once. Roughly 6.2% of the sample is held by the ten biggest clonotypes. The sample was PBMCs. The receptor source for this set is a woman aged 40 to 50 in good health and CMV-seropositive.

The J gene is TRBJ1-5, the V gene TRBV28; D remains unclear. Trimming took off 1 base at V and 7 bases at J, with 8 bases between the two ends. This CDR3 has 13 amino acids. Germline CDR1 and CDR2: MDHEN and SYDVKM. CDR3 DNA sequence: TGTGCCAGCAGTTTATCTGGCAGACAGCCCCAGCATTTT. Translated, it gives CASSLSGRQPQHF. The whole variable domain, filled in from reference TRBV28 and TRBJ1-5, reads DVKVTQSSRYLVKRTGEKVFLECVQDMDHENMFWYRQDPGLGLRLIYFSYDVKMKEKGDIPEGYSVSREKKERFSLILESASTNQTSMYLCASSLSGRQPQHFGDGTRLSIL.

The chain employs TRBV5-4 and TRBJ1-2, with TRBD1 identical over 8 bases. CDR1 and CDR2 (germline): SGHNT, YYREEE (reference sequence). V trimming: 1 base; J trimming: 5 bases; junction bases outside the gene matches: 1. This CDR3 has 13 residues. CDR3 in amino acids: CASSLRQGYGYTF. CDR3 nucleotides: TGTGCCAGCAGCTTGAGACAGGGGTATGGCTACACCTTC.

The chain uses TRBV27 and TRBJ1-2, with TRBD1 matching over 9 bases. The V gene's germline CDR1 is MNHEY and CDR2 SMNVEV (reference sequence). V was clipped by 9 bases and J by 2 bases; unmatched bases: 7. This CDR3 contains 14 residues. In DNA form, the CDR3 reads TGTGCCAGAATAAACAGGGGGCGCAACTATGGCTACACCTTC. Translation gives CARINRGRNYGYTF.

This sequence joins TRBV4-1 and TRBJ1-6, with D perhaps matching TRBD1 (5 bases). The CDR3 loop spans 16 amino acids. CDR1 and CDR2 from the germline V gene are MGHRA and YSYEKL. Trimming took 1 base from V and 4 from J, leaving 11 bases between them. The chain's CDR3 is CASSQGVQAYNSPLHF. The CDR3, as DNA: TGCGCCAGCAGCCAAGGGGTACAGGCGTATAATTCACCCCTCCACTTT.

The V call is TRBV13, the J call TRBJ2-1; 9 bases align to TRBD2. V was clipped by 6 bases and J by 7 bases; unmatched bases: 7. Germline V lookup: CDR1 PRHDT, CDR2 FYEKMQ (reference sequence). The CDR3 is 14 residues long. CDR3 sequence (DNA): TGTGCCAGCAGGCGACTAGCGGAGAGAAATGAGCAGTTCTTC. It encodes CASRRLAERNEQFF.

In DNA form, the CDR3 reads TGCGCCAGCAGCTTGGGGACAGGGGGTTATCAGCCCCAGCATTTT. Its protein product is CASSLGTGGYQPQHF. The chain joins TRBV5-1 to TRBJ1-5, with 10 bases fitting TRBD1. Trimming removed 0 bases from V and 5 bases from J; junction bases left unmatched: 2. This CDR3 spans 15 amino acids. The germline V gene encodes CDR1 SGHRS and CDR2 YFSETQ.

The chain is built from TRBV12-5 and TRBJ2-3; D gene ambiguous. The CDR3 sequence is 13 residues long. Germline CDR1 reads LGHNT; CDR2 reads FRNRAP. Trimming left V 4 bases short and J 4 bases short, with 9 bases between. The CDR3 nucleotides read TGTGCTAGTGGTTCCTGGGCGTCAGATACGCAGTATTTT. Translated, it gives CASGSWASDTQYF. Complete variable domain (other parts from reference TRBV12-5 and TRBJ2-3): DARVTQTPRHKVTEMGQEVTMRCQPILGHNTVFWYRQTMMQGLELLAYFRNRAPLDDSGMPKDRFSAEMPDATLATLKIQPSEPRDSAVYFCASGSWASDTQYFGPGTRLTVL.

The CDR3 DNA follows: TGCGCCAGCAGGGATCTGGACAGGGGAACCTACGAGCAGTACTTC. This gives the protein CASRDLDRGTYEQYF. This chain joins TRBV5-1 and TRBJ2-7, with 9 bases aligning to TRBD1. This CDR3 spans 15 amino acids. Germline V gives CDR1 SGHRS, CDR2 YFSETQ. The V segment lost 5 bases and the J segment 2 bases; nucleotides outside the gene matches: 8. The full variable domain, rest sourced from reference TRBV5-1 and TRBJ2-7, is KAGVTQTPRYLIKTRGQQVTLSCSPISGHRSVSWYQQTPGQGLQFLFEYFSETQRNKGNFPGRFSGRQFSNSRSEMNVSTLELGDSALYLCASRDLDRGTYEQYFGPGTRLTVT.

This chain uses TRBV6-5 with TRBJ1-4, with 7 positions matching TRBD1. CDR1 is MNHEY and CDR2 is SVGAGI in the germline V gene. CDR3 size: 14 residues. V was clipped by 4 bases and J by 6 bases; unmatched bases: 5. The CDR3 region has the DNA TGTGCCAGCAGTTTGGGACAGCGGTATGAAAAACTGTTTTTT. This codes for CASSLGQRYEKLFF.

CDR3 protein: CASSMRGLVEKLFF. The DNA of the CDR3 is TGTGCCAGCAGTATGCGGGGGTTGGTCGAAAAACTGTTTTTT. The rearrangement uses TRBV28 and TRBJ1-4; perhaps TRBD1 as D (5 bases). The CDR3 is made up of 14 amino acids. The V end was cut by 5 bases, the J end by 8 bases, with 15 bases between. Germline values: CDR1 MDHEN, CDR2 SYDVKM.

V and J are TRBV14 and TRBJ1-1; D is uncertain. V was cut by 0 bases and J by 2 bases, with 10 bases left in between. This CDR3 has 15 residues. Germline assignment: CDR1 SGHDN and CDR2 FVKESK. This chain's CDR3 is CASSQDRTRNTEAFF. The CDR3 DNA reads TGTGCCAGCAGCCAAGATCGAACAAGAAACACTGAAGCTTTCTTT.

V usage is TRBV5-1 and J usage is TRBJ2-7; perhaps TRBD2 as D (6 bases). The germline V gene has CDR1 SGHRS and CDR2 YFSETQ. V lost 0 bases and J lost 2, with 12 bases in between. The CDR3 length is 15 residues. The CDR3 DNA sequence: TGCGCCAGCAGCTTGGAGGCTAGCGCAGCCTACGAGCAGTACTTC. This encodes CASSLEASAAYEQYF. Complete variable domain (other parts from reference TRBV5-1 and TRBJ2-7): KAGVTQTPRYLIKTRGQQVTLSCSPISGHRSVSWYQQTPGQGLQFLFEYFSETQRNKGNFPGRFSGRQFSNSRSEMNVSTLELGDSALYLCASSLEASAAYEQYFGPGTRLTVT.

The CDR3 is CASSLAGTILNEQFF. As DNA, the CDR3 is TGTGCCAGCAGTTTAGCGGGGACTATCCTCAATGAGCAGTTCTTC. This rearrangement joins TRBV28 to TRBJ2-1; 7 nucleotides align to TRBD2. The junction had 7 bases not matched to a gene; V was cut back by 2 bases and J by 6 bases. The CDR3 extends over 15 amino acids. Per germline, CDR1 MDHEN and CDR2 SYDVKM.

V usage is TRBV2 and J usage is TRBJ2-7, with TRBD1 as a possible D gene (6 bases). Germline CDR1 and CDR2: SNHLY and FYNNEI. Between the trimmed V and J ends, which lost 7 bases and 0 bases, there was a span of 13 bases. The CDR3 contains 14 residues. Here the CDR3 reads CASTSDSFSYEQYF. The CDR3 bases are TGTGCCAGCACGTCGGACAGCTTCTCCTACGAGCAGTACTTC.

The V gene is TRBV19, the J gene TRBJ2-2; D may be TRBD1 (6 bases). Trimming stripped 6 bases from V and 5 bases from J, with 22 bases between. CDR1 and CDR2 (germline): LNHDA, SQIVND (reference sequence). The CDR3 sequence is 17 residues long. CDR3 nucleotide sequence: TGTGCCAGTAGGGAAAGACGGACGCAGGGGCGTACCGGGGAGCTGTTTTTT. It specifies CASRERRTQGRTGELFF.

J is TRBJ1-1 and V is TRBV11-2, with 8 bases lining up with TRBD1. CDR3 size: 13 residues. V lost 5 bases and J lost 6; bases outside the gene matches: 5. Germline lookup yields CDR1 SGHAT and CDR2 FQNNGV. Here the CDR3 reads CASSPTGGAEAFF. The CDR3 coding sequence is TGTGCCAGCAGCCCTACAGGGGGGGCTGAAGCTTTCTTT.

This clone was observed a single time. CDR3 sequence: CASRGTSGFSYEQYF. CDR3 DNA: TGTGCCAGTAGGGGGACTAGCGGGTTCTCCTACGAGCAGTACTTC. The rearrangement joins TRBV19 to TRBJ2-7; TRBD2 matches at 12 bases. CDR1 LNHDA and CDR2 SQIVND come from the germline V gene (reference sequence). After removal of 6 bases from V and 0 bases from J, the junction contained 3 bases not matched to a gene. CDR3 length: 15 amino acids.

The chain carries TRBV30 and TRBJ2-7; the match to TRBD2 covers 10 bases. Per the germline V gene, CDR1 is GTSNPN and CDR2 is SVGIG (reference sequence). This CDR3 has 15 residues. V gave up 4 bases and J gave up 2 bases; unmatched junction bases: 8. The chain's CDR3 is CAWMATSGPTYEQYF. CDR3 sequence (DNA): TGTGCCTGGATGGCGACTAGCGGGCCAACCTACGAGCAGTACTTC.

The chain uses TRBV18 and TRBJ2-1; 13 bases agree with TRBD2. This CDR3 has 15 residues. J was trimmed by 6 bases and V by 6 bases; bases with no gene match: 5. Germline loops: CDR1 KGHSH, CDR2 LQKENI. CDR3 DNA: TGTGCCAGCTCTCCGGGACTAGCGGGACGCAATGAGCAGTTCTTC. It codes for CASSPGLAGRNEQFF. The whole variable domain, filled in from reference TRBV18 and TRBJ2-1, reads NAGVMQNPRHLVRRRGQEARLRCSPMKGHSHVYWYRQLPEEGLKFMVYLQKENIIDESGMPKERFSAEFPKEGPSILRIQQVVRGDSAAYFCASSPGLAGRNEQFFGPGTRLTVL.

V and J are TRBV7-8 and TRBJ2-1, with D possibly being TRBD1 (6 bases). Trimming removed 1 base at V and 0 bases at J, with 7 bases between. Germline V gene sequence: CDR1 SGHVS, CDR2 FQNEAQ. The CDR3 totals 15 residues. For the CDR3, the DNA is TGTGCCAGCAGCTTAGAGGGGGTCTCCTACAATGAGCAGTTCTTC. Encoded protein: CASSLEGVSYNEQFF.

The chain has TRBV10-3 and TRBJ2-3; 7 bases line up with TRBD2. This CDR3 comprises 17 residues. Germline assignment: CDR1 ENHRY and CDR2 SYGVKD. With V trimmed by 5 bases and J by 0 bases, 11 bases remained unmatched. CDR3 amino acids: CAISTRTLAASTDTQYF. CDR3 in DNA: TGTGCCATCAGTACCCGGACCCTAGCGGCAAGCACAGATACGCAGTATTTT.

There are a few counts of this clone. CDR3 nucleotides: TGTGCCAGCAGTTACTCCCGGACAGGGATTACCTACGAGCAGTACTTC. Translating it yields CASSYSRTGITYEQYF. The chain recombines TRBV6-6 with TRBJ2-7; 8 nucleotides match TRBD1. In germline, CDR1 is MNHNY, CDR2 SVGAGI (reference sequence). The CDR3 has 16 residues. The V segment lost 0 bases and the J segment 2 bases; nucleotides outside the gene matches: 6.

The chain couples TRBV7-9 to TRBJ2-1; 8 bases line up with TRBD2. Germline trimming cut 7 bases from V and 8 bases from J; bases unmatched to any gene: 10. The CDR3 is 14 amino acids. Per the germline V gene, CDR1 is SEHNR and CDR2 is FQNEAQ (reference sequence). The CDR3 loop is CASILAGGGDEQFF. The CDR3, as DNA: TGTGCCAGCATATTGGCGGGAGGAGGAGATGAGCAGTTCTTC. The complete variable domain, with remaining parts taken from reference TRBV7-9 and TRBJ2-1, reads DTGVSQNPRHKITKRGQNVTFRCDPISEHNRLYWYRQTLGQGPEFLTYFQNEAQLEKSRLLSDRFSAERPKGSFSTLEIQRTEQGDSAMYLCASILAGGGDEQFFGPGTRLTVL.

The chain combines TRBV6-5 with TRBJ1-2; D unclear. The germline V gene encodes CDR1 MNHEY and CDR2 SVGAGI. V lost 0 bases, J lost 1 base, and 6 bases lay in between. The CDR3 spans 14 residues. CDR3: CASSYSTINYGYTF. The CDR3 region has the DNA TGTGCCAGCAGTTACTCGACAATTAACTATGGCTACACCTTC.

The chain links TRBV23-1 to TRBJ2-1; D is uncertain. TRBV23-1 falls under the ORF class, with uncertain function. V was pared by 8 bases and J by 0 bases, with 11 bases between. This CDR3 is built from 14 residues. Written as DNA, the CDR3 is TGCGCCAGCCTTCATTATAGCTCCTACAATGAGCAGTTCTTC. This encodes CASLHYSSYNEQFF.

To note about this clone: Other nucleotide sequences from this sample produce the same CDR3. The chain uses TRBV5-4 and TRBJ2-7, with TRBD1 matching 11 bases. Trimming at V came to 4 bases and at J to 2 bases, leaving 2 bases not matched to a gene. Germline V gene sequence: CDR1 SGHNT, CDR2 YYREEE (reference sequence). The length of the CDR3 is 14 residues. Here the CDR3 reads CASSLGQGAYEQYF. The DNA of the CDR3 is TGTGCCAGCAGCCTGGGACAGGGGGCCTACGAGCAGTACTTC.

The sample holds one count of this clone. The chain uses TRBV23-1 and TRBJ1-3; no clear D gene. TRBV23-1 belongs to the ORF category, with a function that is uncertain. V gave up 9 bases and J gave up 0 bases, with 18 bases separating them. CDR3 length: 16 residues. In nucleotides, the CDR3 is TGCGCCAGGGAACTAGGCGAGGCCCGCTCTGGAAACACCATATATTTT. This codes for CARELGEARSGNTIYF.

As regards this clone: At one of its ends the junction is not consistent with the germline gene, which may arise from a read error. The DNA for the CDR3 is TGTGCCAGCATCTCTGCGGGACTAGCGGGAGAGCCGTACTTC. Translated, it gives CASISAGLAGEPYF. V is TRBV28 and J is TRBJ2-7, with TRBD2 matching over 14 bases. The CDR3 loop spans 14 amino acids. CDR1 and CDR2 from the germline V gene are MDHEN and SYDVKM.

The chain employs TRBV7-9 and TRBJ1-1, with D possibly TRBD1 on 6 matching bases. Germline V gene lookup returns CDR1 SEHNR and CDR2 FQNEAQ (reference sequence). V shed 1 base and J shed 10 bases, with 13 bases lying between them. CDR3 length: 13 amino acids. The CDR3 region is CASSLEQGLRAFF. CDR3 bases: TGTGCCAGCAGCTTAGAACAGGGATTGAGAGCTTTCTTT.

The V gene is TRBV7-2, the J gene TRBJ1-2; 9 bases line up with TRBD1. The CDR3 is made up of 15 amino acids. The junction had 7 bases not matched to a gene; V was cut back by 3 bases and J by 5 bases. CDR1 is SGHTA and CDR2 is FQGNSA in the germline V gene. The CDR3 nucleotides read TGTGCCAGCAGCTTCTACCGGGACAGGGAATATGGCTACACCTTC. Translation: CASSFYRDREYGYTF.